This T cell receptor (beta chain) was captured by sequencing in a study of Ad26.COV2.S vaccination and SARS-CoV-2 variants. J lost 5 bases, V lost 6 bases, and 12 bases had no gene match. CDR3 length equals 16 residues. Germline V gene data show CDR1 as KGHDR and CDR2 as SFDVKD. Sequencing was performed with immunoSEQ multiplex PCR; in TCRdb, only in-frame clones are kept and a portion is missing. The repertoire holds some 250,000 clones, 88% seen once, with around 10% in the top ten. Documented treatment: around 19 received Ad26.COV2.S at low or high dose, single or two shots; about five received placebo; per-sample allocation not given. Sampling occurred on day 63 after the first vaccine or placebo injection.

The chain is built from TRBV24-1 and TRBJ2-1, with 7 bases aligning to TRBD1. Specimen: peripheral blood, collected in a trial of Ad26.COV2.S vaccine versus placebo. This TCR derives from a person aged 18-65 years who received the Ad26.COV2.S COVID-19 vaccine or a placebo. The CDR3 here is CATSRQGAGKNNEQFF. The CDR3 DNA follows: TGTGCCACCAGTAGACAGGGCGCCGGGAAGAACAATGAGCAGTTCTTC.